The 20 T cell receptor beta chains below were found in one sample sequenced in a study of neoadjuvant anti-PD-1 for oral cavity cancer. The assay was immunoSEQ multiplex PCR, and TCRdb's table has in-frame clones only and misses some. This table holds approximately 37,000 clones, roughly two fifths found once. As to time point: after neoadjuvant nivolumab, at surgical resection. Sequenced material: tumor tissue, taken after nivolumab (anti-PD-1) treatment. The receptors were gathered from a person aged 35-79 years with oral cavity squamous cell carcinoma.

This chain uses TRBV6-6 with TRBJ1-2; 10 bases map to TRBD1. The CDR3 has 14 residues. The trim removed 6 bases at V and 2 bases at J, leaving 3 bases unmatched. Germline CDR1 reads MNHNY; CDR2 reads SVGAGI (reference sequence). This CDR3 is CASRKTGGNYGYTF. For the CDR3, the DNA is TGTGCCAGCAGAAAGACAGGGGGCAACTATGGCTACACCTTC.

The gene calls are TRBV28 and TRBJ2-2, with 8 bases fitting TRBD2. The germline V gene encodes CDR1 MDHEN and CDR2 SYDVKM. This CDR3 region has 16 residues. Trimming took 1 base from V and 6 from J; bases not matched to a gene: 7. CDR3 sequence: CASSLFPGGPSGELFF. The CDR3 nucleotides read TGTGCCAGCAGTTTATTCCCGGGAGGGCCCTCCGGGGAGCTGTTTTTT.

There are a few counts of this clone. The rearrangement uses TRBV2 and TRBJ2-3, with 13 bases identical to TRBD2. The ends lost 6 bases at V and 2 bases at J; junction bases unmatched: 17. CDR1 is SNHLY and CDR2 is FYNNEI in the germline V gene. The CDR3 contains 20 residues. In nucleotides, the CDR3 is TGTGCCAGCAGGTTCCACACGGGGACTAGCGGGGCCACAAACACAGATACGCAGTATTTT. Translating gives CASRFHTGTSGATNTDTQYF.

This clone came up a few times. The genes are TRBV6-6 and TRBJ2-1; unclear D gene. V was pared by 6 bases and J by 9 bases, with 6 bases between. CDR3 length equals 10 residues. Germline values: CDR1 MNHNY, CDR2 SVGAGI (reference sequence). CDR3 sequence (DNA): TGTGCCAGCAGCAGTAGTGAGCAGTTCTTC. Translation: CASSSSEQFF.

This clone was counted only a few times. CDR3 region: CAWAGTGGTYEQYF. CDR3 sequence (DNA): TGTGCCTGGGCGGGAACGGGCGGAACATACGAGCAGTACTTC. The gene calls are TRBV30 and TRBJ2-7; possible D gene TRBD2, 6 bases. Germline CDR1 reads GTSNPN; CDR2 reads SVGIG (reference sequence). The CDR3 sequence is 14 residues long. The V gene lost 5 bases and the J gene lost 4 bases, with 18 bases spanning the gap.

This clone was counted at least ten times. The V gene is TRBV27, the J gene TRBJ2-1; D is unclear. The V end lost 1 base, the J end lost 3 bases, and 7 bases lay between the germline ends. Germline CDR1 is MNHEY and CDR2 is SMNVEV (reference sequence). CDR3 length: 14 residues. DNA of the CDR3: TGTGCCAGCAGTTTATTGAACAGCTACAATGAGCAGTTCTTC. This translates into CASSLLNSYNEQFF.

The chain couples TRBV6-5 to TRBJ1-2; D uncertain. Germline V gene sequence: CDR1 MNHEY, CDR2 SVGAGI. This CDR3 is 14 amino acids long. The V gene lost 4 bases and the J gene lost 7 bases, with 16 bases spanning the gap. CDR3 DNA sequence: TGTGCCAGCAGTTCCTTGGGAGGGTTTGGTGGCTACACCTTC. Translated: CASSSLGGFGGYTF.

This clone appeared a few times. V usage is TRBV28 and J usage is TRBJ1-5; D is uncertain. V gave up 6 bases and J gave up 7 bases, with 16 bases separating them. Germline assignment: CDR1 MDHEN and CDR2 SYDVKM. The CDR3 has 14 residues. CDR3 sequence: CASSPPANLQPQHF. For the CDR3, the DNA is TGTGCCAGCAGCCCGCCCGCGAATCTGCAGCCCCAGCATTTT. Using reference TRBV28 and TRBJ1-5 for the parts outside the CDR3, the full variable domain is DVKVTQSSRYLVKRTGEKVFLECVQDMDHENMFWYRQDPGLGLRLIYFSYDVKMKEKGDIPEGYSVSREKKERFSLILESASTNQTSMYLCASSPPANLQPQHFGDGTRLSIL.

This chain uses TRBV10-1 with TRBJ1-1, with 10 positions matching TRBD1. Germline-derived CDR1 and CDR2 are WNHNN and SYGVQD (reference sequence). The CDR3 runs to 14 residues. V shed 2 bases, J shed 4 bases, and the junction held 1 base outside the gene matches. This CDR3 is CASSEGQGGTEAFF. CDR3 nucleotides: TGCGCCAGCAGTGAGGGACAGGGGGGCACTGAAGCTTTCTTT.

Written as DNA, the CDR3 is TGTGCCACCAGCAGAGATGCGTTCGCAGGGCAATCCTCTGGAAACACCATATATTTT. The encoded protein is CATSRDAFAGQSSGNTIYF. The V and J genes are TRBV15 and TRBJ1-3; D is possibly TRBD1 (5 bases). Trimming removed 0 bases at V and 0 bases at J, with 18 bases between. The germline V gene has CDR1 LNHNV and CDR2 YYDKDF (reference sequence). The CDR3 is 19 residues long.

CDR3 protein: CASSVMYLGGYEQYF. CDR3 bases: TGTGCCAGCAGTGTGATGTACCTGGGTGGATACGAGCAGTACTTC. This chain connects TRBV6-1 to TRBJ2-7; D gene unclear. This CDR3 is 15 amino acids long. Germline assignment: CDR1 MNHNS and CDR2 SASEGT. Trimming took 4 bases from V and 4 from J, leaving 17 bases between them.

The rearrangement uses TRBV19 and TRBJ1-1; weak D call: TRBD1 (5 bases). Trimming left V 7 bases short and J 4 bases short, with 19 bases between. Germline CDR1 LNHDA, CDR2 SQIVND (reference sequence). The CDR3 is made up of 15 amino acids. The CDR3 loop is CASTSQGGSGTEAFF. The CDR3, as DNA: TGTGCCAGTACCTCCCAGGGAGGGTCCGGCACTGAAGCTTTCTTT. The full variable domain, with the rest looked up from reference TRBV19 and TRBJ1-1, is DGGITQSPKYLFRKEGQNVTLSCEQNLNHDAMYWYRQDPGQGLRLIYYSQIVNDFQKGDIAEGYSVSREKKESFPLTVTSAQKNPTAFYLCASTSQGGSGTEAFFGQGTRLTVV.

The chain joins TRBV19 to TRBJ1-3; D possibly corresponds to TRBD1 (5 bases). CDR3 size: 15 residues. Trimming left V 3 bases short and J 5 bases short, with 14 bases between. CDR1 LNHDA and CDR2 SQIVND come from the germline V gene (reference sequence). As DNA, the CDR3 is TGTGCCAGTAGTATCCGGGTAGGGGACCGAAACACCATATATTTT. Translation: CASSIRVGDRNTIYF.

The rearrangement uses TRBV30 and TRBJ2-1; D perhaps matches TRBD1 (6 bases). The CDR3 contains 13 residues. CDR1 and CDR2 from the germline V gene are GTSNPN and SVGIG (reference sequence). V was cut by 0 bases and J by 9 bases, with 12 bases left in between. This chain's CDR3 is CAWSVPRGGEQFF. The CDR3 nucleotides are TGTGCCTGGAGTGTACCCAGGGGTGGTGAGCAGTTCTTC.

The sample holds a few counts of this clone. This sequence joins TRBV7-9 and TRBJ1-6, with D perhaps TRBD1 (5 bases). This CDR3 is 14 amino acids long. The germline V gene encodes CDR1 SEHNR and CDR2 FQNEAQ (reference sequence). Trimming left V 3 bases short and J 10 bases short, with 13 bases between. The CDR3 coding sequence is TGTGCCAGCAGCTTGCGCGGAGGGGAATCACCCCTCCACTTT. This gives the protein CASSLRGGESPLHF.

This clone has a handful of counts. This rearrangement joins TRBV6-6 to TRBJ2-5; D gene uncertain. This CDR3 is built from 11 residues. The germline V and J ends were trimmed by 10 bases and 6 bases, with 12 bases remaining between them. Germline CDR1 is MNHNY and CDR2 is SVGAGI (reference sequence). CDR3 in amino acids: CAIRLGQTQYF. CDR3 DNA sequence: TGTGCCATCCGTCTAGGGCAGACCCAGTACTTC.

The CDR3 sequence is CASSLMDSRKETQYF. As DNA, the CDR3 is TGCGCCAGCAGCTTGATGGACAGTCGTAAGGAGACCCAGTACTTC. The V gene is TRBV5-1, the J gene TRBJ2-5, with a possible D match to TRBD1 (6 bases). V lost 1 base, J lost 5 bases, and 15 bases lay in between. Germline V gene sequence: CDR1 SGHRS, CDR2 YFSETQ. The CDR3 consists of 15 residues.

V usage is TRBV15 and J usage is TRBJ2-2; tentative D call: TRBD1 (6 bases). Deletions cut 5 bases from V and 5 bases from J, with 18 bases between. CDR3 length: 16 amino acids. Germline CDR1 is LNHNV and CDR2 is YYDKDF (reference sequence). The DNA for the CDR3 is TGTGCCACCAGCCCCCGACGGGACACCGGGACCGGGGAGCTGTTTTTT. This translates into CATSPRRDTGTGELFF. Drawing the rest from reference TRBV15 and TRBJ2-2, the complete variable domain is DAMVIQNPRYQVTQFGKPVTLSCSQTLNHNVMYWYQQKSSQAPKLLFHYYDKDFNNEADTPDNFQSRRPNTSFCFLDIRSPGLGDTAMYLCATSPRRDTGTGELFFGEGSRLTVL.

This clone came up many times. The V call is TRBV27, the J call TRBJ1-4; possibly TRBD1 for D (5 bases). The CDR3 extends over 13 amino acids. Trimming removed 5 bases from V and 4 bases from J, with 8 bases in between. Germline-derived CDR1 and CDR2 are MNHEY and SMNVEV (reference sequence). The CDR3 sequence is CASSDRFNEKLFF. The CDR3 DNA is TGTGCCAGCAGTGACAGATTTAATGAAAAACTGTTTTTT.

This clone has just a few counts. The chain is built from TRBV7-6 and TRBJ1-5, with D unclear. Germline V gene data show CDR1 as SGHVS and CDR2 as FNYEAQ. Deletions cut 2 bases from V and 2 bases from J, with 4 bases between. The CDR3 contains 13 residues. In nucleotides, the CDR3 is TGTGCCAGCAGCTTAACGGGCAATCAGCCCCAGCATTTT. It is translated as CASSLTGNQPQHF. The full variable domain, in which reference TRBV7-6 and TRBJ1-5 provide the parts outside the CDR3, is GAGVSQSPRYKVTKRGQDVALRCDPISGHVSLYWYRQALGQGPEFLTYFNYEAQQDKSGLPNDRFSAERPEGSISTLTIQRTEQRDSAMYRCASSLTGNQPQHFGDGTRLSIL.